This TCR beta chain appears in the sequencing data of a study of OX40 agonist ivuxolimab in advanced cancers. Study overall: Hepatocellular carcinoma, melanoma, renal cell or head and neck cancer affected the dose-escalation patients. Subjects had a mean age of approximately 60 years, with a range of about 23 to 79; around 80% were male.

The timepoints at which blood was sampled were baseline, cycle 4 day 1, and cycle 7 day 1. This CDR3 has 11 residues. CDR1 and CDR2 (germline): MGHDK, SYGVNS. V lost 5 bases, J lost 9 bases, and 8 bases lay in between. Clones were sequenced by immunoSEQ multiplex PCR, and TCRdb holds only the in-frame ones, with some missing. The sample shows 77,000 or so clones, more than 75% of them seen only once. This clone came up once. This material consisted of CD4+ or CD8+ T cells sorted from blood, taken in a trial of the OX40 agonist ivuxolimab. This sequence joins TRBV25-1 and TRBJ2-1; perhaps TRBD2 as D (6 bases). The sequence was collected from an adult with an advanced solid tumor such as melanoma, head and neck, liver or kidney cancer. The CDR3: CASSRGTEQFF. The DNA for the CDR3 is TGTGCCAGCAGTCGCGGGACTGAGCAGTTCTTC.